This TCR beta chain was observed in a study of cytomegalovirus exposure and HLA in healthy donors. PCR amplification relied on 60 Vbeta primers (plus 13 Jbeta primers). Method: immunoSEQ multiplex PCR; TCRdb's copy keeps in-frame clones and lacks some. The table shows around 150,000 clones, with 82% occurring only once. From germline, CDR1 is MGHDK and CDR2 SYGVNS. The CDR3 consists of 16 residues. The V and J ends lost 1 base and 4 bases respectively, with 13 bases between them. The sequencing sample was made of PBMCs. The chain recombines TRBV25-1 with TRBJ2-2; a weak D match, TRBD2 (6 bases). The receptor was isolated from a male donor in good health and CMV-seronegative. In DNA, the CDR3 is TGTGCCAGCAGTGAATTAAGGAGGGGAATCACCGGGGAGCTGTTTTTT. Translating it yields CASSELRRGITGELFF.